This T cell receptor beta chain was identified during a study of blood T cell repertoires in COVID-19. Study overall: Samples came from the United States, Italy and Spain, spanning acute and convalescent COVID-19.

Repertoires were generated with immunoSEQ multiplex PCR, while TCRdb's copy carries only in-frame clones and drops some. The sample yields around 320,000 clones, around 85% seen once. With 4 bases clipped from V and 1 base from J, the junction kept 6 bases outside the gene matches. The germline gives CDR1 LGHNA, CDR2 YNFKEQ. There are 16 residues in the CDR3. The sequenced material came from peripheral blood. The chain links TRBV4-2 to TRBJ2-7; 11 bases fit TRBD2. The receptor was derived from a human donor in a cohort sampled during active COVID-19. The CDR3 DNA follows: TGTGCCAGCAGCCGTTCTAGCGGGGGGACGTCCTACGAGCAGTACTTC. It translates to CASSRSSGGTSYEQYF.